The next 6 T cell receptor beta chains were all read from a single sample in a study of response to subunit inactivated influenza vaccine. Using its own MiXCR run on the RT-PCR reads, TCRdb lists one record per CDR3 protein. The sample holds 550,000 to 800,000 distinct CDR3 sequences; 11% to 15% are singletons and the top ten take 6% to 7%. Sequencing was performed on PBMCs from blood, taken around two weeks before vaccination. The receptors stem from a man aged 50-59 years who received an inactivated influenza vaccine.

The chain joins TRBV20-1 to TRBJ2-1; 8 positions agree with TRBD2. Germline CDR1 and CDR2: DFQATT and SNEGSKA (reference sequence). The trim removed 6 bases at V and 5 bases at J, leaving 6 bases unmatched. CDR3 length: 13 amino acids. CDR3 amino acids: CSAGGGLNNEQFF. DNA of the CDR3: TGCAGTGCAGGCGGGGGGCTAAACAATGAGCAGTTCTTC.

The CDR3 loop is CASSLKRELDTQYF. The CDR3 DNA sequence: TGTGCCAGCAGCTTAAAGCGGGAGCTTGATACGCAGTATTTT. The rearrangement uses TRBV7-2 and TRBJ2-3; 8 nucleotides agree with TRBD2. From germline, CDR1 is SGHTA and CDR2 FQGNSA. The junction had 4 bases not matched to a gene; V was cut back by 2 bases and J by 6 bases. This CDR3 contains 14 residues.

The gene calls are TRBV11-2 and TRBJ2-2, with D hard to call. The CDR3 totals 14 residues. V lost 5 bases, J lost 6 bases, and 13 bases lay in between. The germline V gene encodes CDR1 SGHAT and CDR2 FQNNGV. The CDR3: CASSDRPAPGELFF. CDR3 DNA sequence: TGTGCCAGCAGCGATAGGCCGGCCCCCGGGGAGCTGTTTTTT.

A note on this clonotype: The junction departs from germline at one end; a sequencing error may be responsible. The J gene is TRBJ1-4, the V gene TRBV30; TRBD1 aligns across 7 bases. Germline values: CDR1 GTSNPN, CDR2 SVGIG (reference sequence). The CDR3 extends over 14 amino acids. CDR3: CAWRMTGNLEKLFF. In DNA form, the CDR3 reads TGTGCCTGGAGGATGACAGGGAATCTTGAAAAACTTTTTTTT. The whole variable domain, remainder taken from reference TRBV30 and TRBJ1-4, is SQTIHQWPATLVQPVGSPLSLECTVEGTSNPNLYWYRQAAGRGLQLLFYSVGIGQISSEVPQNLSASRPQDRQFILSSKKLLLSDSGFYLCAWRMTGNLEKLFFGSGTQLSVL.

The chain carries TRBV18 and TRBJ2-1; D gene uncertain. The CDR3 contains 15 residues. In germline, CDR1 is KGHSH, CDR2 LQKENI. V was shortened by 2 bases and J by 9 bases, with 17 bases between the two germline ends. The CDR3 sequence is CASSPRSDPQREQFF. CDR3 DNA: TGTGCCAGCTCACCAAGGTCAGATCCTCAGCGTGAGCAGTTCTTC.

This rearrangement joins TRBV5-1 to TRBJ1-5; 9 nucleotides agree with TRBD1. The CDR3 consists of 15 residues. V lost 3 bases, J lost 7 bases, and 8 bases stayed unmatched. Germline V gene sequence: CDR1 SGHRS, CDR2 YFSETQ. The CDR3 DNA reads TGCGCCAGCAGCTCCGACGGACAGGGGAGCCAGCCCCAGCATTTT. Protein product: CASSSDGQGSQPQHF.